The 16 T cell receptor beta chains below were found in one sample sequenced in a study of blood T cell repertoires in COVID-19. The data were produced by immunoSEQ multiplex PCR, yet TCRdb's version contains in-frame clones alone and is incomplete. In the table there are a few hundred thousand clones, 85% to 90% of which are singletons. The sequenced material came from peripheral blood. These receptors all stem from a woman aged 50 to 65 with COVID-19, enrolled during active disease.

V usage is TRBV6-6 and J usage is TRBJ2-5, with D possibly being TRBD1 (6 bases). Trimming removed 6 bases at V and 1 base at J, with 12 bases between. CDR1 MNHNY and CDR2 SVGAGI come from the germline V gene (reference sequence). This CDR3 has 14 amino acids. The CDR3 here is CASSRTGIQETQYF. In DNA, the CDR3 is TGTGCCAGCAGCCGCACAGGGATCCAAGAGACCCAGTACTTC.

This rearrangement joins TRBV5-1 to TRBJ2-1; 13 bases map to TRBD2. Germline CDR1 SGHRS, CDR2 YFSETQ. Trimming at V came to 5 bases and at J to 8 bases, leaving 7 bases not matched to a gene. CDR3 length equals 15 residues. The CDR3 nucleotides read TGCGCCAGCAGACGAGGACTAGCGGGGGCGGATGAGCAGTTCTTC. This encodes CASRRGLAGADEQFF.

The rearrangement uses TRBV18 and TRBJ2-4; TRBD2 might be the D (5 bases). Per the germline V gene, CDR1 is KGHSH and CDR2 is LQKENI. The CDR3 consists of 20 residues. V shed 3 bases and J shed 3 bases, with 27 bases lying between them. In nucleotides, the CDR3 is TGTGCCAGCTCACCCGGGGTAATCGTAGGAGGTTTTCGGGACAAAAACATTCAGTACTTC. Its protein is CASSPGVIVGGFRDKNIQYF.

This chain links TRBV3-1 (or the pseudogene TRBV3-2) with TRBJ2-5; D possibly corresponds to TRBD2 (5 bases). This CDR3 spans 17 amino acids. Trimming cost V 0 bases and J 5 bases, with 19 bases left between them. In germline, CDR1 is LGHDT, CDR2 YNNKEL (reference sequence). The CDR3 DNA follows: TGTGCCAGCAGCCAAGATCCTGGACCTCTCCCGGGGGAGACCCAGTACTTC. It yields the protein CASSQDPGPLPGETQYF.

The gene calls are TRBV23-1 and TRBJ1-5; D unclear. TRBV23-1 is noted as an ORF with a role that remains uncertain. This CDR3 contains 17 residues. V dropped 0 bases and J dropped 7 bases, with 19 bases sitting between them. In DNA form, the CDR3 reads TGCGCCAGCAGTCAATCGTACGAGGATCCGCGGGGACAGCCCCAGCATTTT. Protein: CASSQSYEDPRGQPQHF.

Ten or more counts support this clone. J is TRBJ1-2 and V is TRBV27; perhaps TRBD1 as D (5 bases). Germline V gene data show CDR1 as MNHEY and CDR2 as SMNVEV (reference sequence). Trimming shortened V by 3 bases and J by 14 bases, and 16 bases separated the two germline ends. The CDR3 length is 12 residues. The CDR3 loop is CASSFWAGPKTF. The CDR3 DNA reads TGTGCCAGCAGTTTTTGGGCAGGGCCGAAGACCTTC.

CDR3 sequence (DNA): TGTGCCAGCAGTTACTCGATTGGACTTTCCTACGAGCAGTACTTC. It is translated as CASSYSIGLSYEQYF. The V and J genes are TRBV6-2 or TRBV6-3 and TRBJ2-7, with D perhaps matching TRBD2 (5 bases). The CDR3 is 15 residues long. V dropped 0 bases and J dropped 1 base, with 10 bases sitting between them. The V gene's germline CDR1 is MNHEY and CDR2 SVGEGT.

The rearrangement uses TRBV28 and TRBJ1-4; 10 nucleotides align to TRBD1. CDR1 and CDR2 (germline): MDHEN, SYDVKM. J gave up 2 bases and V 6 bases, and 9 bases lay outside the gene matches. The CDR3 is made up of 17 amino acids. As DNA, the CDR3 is TGTGCCAGCAGCCTACCTGGACAGGGGGTTACTAATGAAAAACTGTTTTTT. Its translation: CASSLPGQGVTNEKLFF.

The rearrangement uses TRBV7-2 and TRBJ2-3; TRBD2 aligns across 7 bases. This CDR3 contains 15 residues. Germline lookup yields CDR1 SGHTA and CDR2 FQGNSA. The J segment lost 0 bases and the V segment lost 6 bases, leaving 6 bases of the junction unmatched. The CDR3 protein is CASRGDSGSTDTQYF. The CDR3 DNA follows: TGTGCCAGCAGAGGGGATAGCGGGAGCACAGATACGCAGTATTTT.

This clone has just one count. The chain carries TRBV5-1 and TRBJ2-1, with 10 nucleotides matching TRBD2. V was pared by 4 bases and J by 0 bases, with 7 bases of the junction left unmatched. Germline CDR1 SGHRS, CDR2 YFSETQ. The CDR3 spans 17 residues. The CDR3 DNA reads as TGCGCCAGCAGCATAGCGGGGGGCGATTACTCCTACAATGAGCAGTTCTTC. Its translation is CASSIAGGDYSYNEQFF.

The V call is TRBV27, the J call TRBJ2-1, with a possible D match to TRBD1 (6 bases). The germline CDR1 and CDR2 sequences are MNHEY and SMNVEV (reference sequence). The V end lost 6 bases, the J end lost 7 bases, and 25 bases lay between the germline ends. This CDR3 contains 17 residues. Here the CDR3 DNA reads TGTGCCAGCAGCCTCAGTTTAGGTAGAGGGGGAACAAATGAGCAGTTCTTC. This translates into CASSLSLGRGGTNEQFF.

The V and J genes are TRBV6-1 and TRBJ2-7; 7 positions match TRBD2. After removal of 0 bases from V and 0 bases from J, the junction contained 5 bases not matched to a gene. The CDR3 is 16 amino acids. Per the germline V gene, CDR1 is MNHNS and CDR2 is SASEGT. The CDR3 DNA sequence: TGTGCCAGCAGTGAAGCGGGGACTACTAACTCCTACGAGCAGTACGTC. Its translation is CASSEAGTTNSYEQYV.

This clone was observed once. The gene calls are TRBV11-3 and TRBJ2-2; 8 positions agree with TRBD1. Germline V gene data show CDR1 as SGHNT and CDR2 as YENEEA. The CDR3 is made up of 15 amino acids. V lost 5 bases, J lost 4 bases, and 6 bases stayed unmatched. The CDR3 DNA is TGTGCCAGCAGCCCGTCCACAGGGGGCACCGGGGAGCTGTTTTTT. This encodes CASSPSTGGTGELFF.

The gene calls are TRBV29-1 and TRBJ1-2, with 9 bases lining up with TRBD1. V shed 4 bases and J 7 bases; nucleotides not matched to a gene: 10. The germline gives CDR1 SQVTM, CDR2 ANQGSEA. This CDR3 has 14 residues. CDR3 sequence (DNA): TGCAGCGTTGCGGGTACACAGGGGGCTGGTGGCTACACCTTC. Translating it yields CSVAGTQGAGGYTF.

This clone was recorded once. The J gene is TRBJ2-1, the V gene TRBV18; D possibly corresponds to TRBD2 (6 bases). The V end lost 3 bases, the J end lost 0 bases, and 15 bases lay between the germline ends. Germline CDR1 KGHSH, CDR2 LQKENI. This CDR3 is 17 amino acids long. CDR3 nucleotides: TGTGCCAGCTCACCTAGCCGGGGGTTTACCTCCTACAATGAGCAGTTCTTC. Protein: CASSPSRGFTSYNEQFF.

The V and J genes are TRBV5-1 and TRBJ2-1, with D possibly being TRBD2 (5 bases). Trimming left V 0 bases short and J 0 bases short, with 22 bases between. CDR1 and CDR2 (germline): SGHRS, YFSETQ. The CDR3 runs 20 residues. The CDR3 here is CASSLESPGRVLSSYNEQFF. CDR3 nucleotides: TGCGCCAGCAGCTTGGAATCACCGGGGAGAGTCTTGAGCTCCTACAATGAGCAGTTCTTC.